Listed below are T cell receptor beta chains from one sample, sequenced in a study of blood T cells in healthy people across ages. TCRdb independently ran MiXCR on the 5' RACE reads; one entry per CDR3 protein. The data show around 900,000 distinct CDR3 sequences, more than 25% seen once. Sequenced input: blood. The receptor set was obtained from a woman over 75 in good health. The CDR3 runs from the conserved cysteine through the conserved F or W. A D gene is named only where the DNA matches it firmly. Expanded clones are given a class, and other clones once, few, many or no size at all.

once	TRBD1	TRBJ1-5	TRBV6-4	CASSQTGGGDQPQHF	TGTGCCAGCAGTCAGACAGGGGGGGGTGATCAGCCCCAGCATTTT
-	TRBD1	TRBJ1-4	TRBV6-6	CASTKDRVLGKLFF	TGTGCCAGCACTAAAGACAGGGTCTTAGGAAAACTGTTTTTT
many	-	TRBJ2-1	TRBV25-1	CASKGSGRSSEQFF	TGTGCCAGCAAAGGGTCAGGGCGGTCCAGTGAGCAGTTCTTC
many	TRBD2	TRBJ2-4	TRBV11-2	CASQTSGGSVKNIQYF	TGTGCCAGCCAGACTAGCGGGGGGTCGGTCAAAAACATTCAGTACTTC
many	-	TRBJ2-5	TRBV7-2	CASSLVHGTQETQYF	TGTGCCAGCAGCTTAGTCCACGGAACCCAAGAGACCCAGTACTTC
few	-	TRBJ1-1	TRBV7-9	CASSLDRILAGNTEAFF	TGTGCCAGCAGCTTAGATCGGATATTGGCTGGGAACACTGAAGCTTTCTTT
-	-	TRBJ2-2	TRBV12-3/TRBV12-4	CASSSGTGNTGERFF	TGTGCCAGCAGCTCCGGGACGGGGAACACCGGGGAGCGGTTTTTT
few	-	TRBJ1-6	TRBV6-6	CASTQPRAGPLSPPHF	TGTGCCAGCACACAACCAAGGGCAGGGCCTCTTTCACCCCCCCACTTT
many	-	TRBJ1-1	TRBV29-1	CSVAYTNTEAFF	TGCAGCGTTGCCTACACGAACACTGAAGCTTTCTTT
many	-	TRBJ1-2	TRBV7-9	CASSSLSGYTF	TGTGCCAGCAGCTCCCTCTCTGGCTACACCTTC
-	TRBD1	TRBJ1-5	TRBV2	CASSPGGPTPQHF	TGTGCCAGCAGTCCAGGGGGCCCGACGCCCCAGCATTTT
many	-	TRBJ2-7	TRBV6-2/TRBV6-3	CASRKQGIYEQYF	TGTGCCAGCAGGAAACAGGGTATCTACGAGCAGTACTTC
-	-	TRBJ2-7	TRBV7-2	CASSATGQKLYEQYF	TGTGCCAGCAGCGCAACGGGGCAGAAACTCTACGAGCAGTACTTC
many	TRBD2	TRBJ2-4	TRBV20-1	CSASRVGRAETSGNIQYF	TGCAGTGCTAGTCGAGTCGGGAGGGCGGAGACTAGCGGAAACATTCAGTACTTC
-	-	TRBJ1-2	TRBV16	CASSQWGWNYGYTF	TGTGCCAGCAGCCAATGGGGTTGGAACTATGGCTACACCTTC
many	TRBD1	TRBJ1-5	TRBV20-1	CSARQGRQPQHF	TGCAGTGCTCGACAGGGGAGGCAGCCCCAGCATTTT
-	-	TRBJ2-5	TRBV2	CASSESGRGGEQYF	TGTGCCAGCAGTGAGTCGGGCAGGGGGGGAGAGCAGTACTTC
-	-	TRBJ2-3	TRBV5-1	CASSARAPPGSTDTQYF	TGCGCCAGCAGCGCGCGGGCTCCCCCGGGGAGCACAGATACGCAGTATTTT
-	-	TRBJ1-3	TRBV12-3/TRBV12-4	CASSFQGWDTIYF	TGTGCCAGCAGTTTTCAGGGGTGGGACACCATATATTTT
few	-	TRBJ1-6	TRBV3-1	CASRPPISGTESPLHF	TGTGCCAGCAGACCACCTATATCAGGGACTGAATCACCCCTCCACTTT
many	-	TRBJ1-2	TRBV25-1	CASRRPGLEGYGYTF	TGTGCCAGCAGACGGCCCGGCCTGGAGGGCTATGGCTACACCTTC
few	-	TRBJ1-1	TRBV6-6	CASSPRQSTEAFF	TGTGCCAGCAGCCCTAGACAGAGCACTGAAGCTTTCTTT
few	TRBD2	TRBJ2-3	TRBV20-1	CSARDLAGVTDTQYF	TGCAGTGCTAGAGATCTCGCGGGGGTGACAGATACGCAGTATTTT
many	-	TRBJ2-1	TRBV20-1	CSAGGGGALNEQFF	TGCAGTGCTGGGGGAGGGGGGGCCCTCAATGAGCAGTTCTTC
-	-	TRBJ2-7	TRBV5-1	CASSLALSPYNEQYF	TGCGCCAGCAGCTTGGCCCTAAGCCCCTACAATGAGCAGTACTTC
-	-	TRBJ2-1	TRBV6-1	CASSGDPWGYNEQFF	TGTGCCAGCAGCGGGGACCCCTGGGGTTACAATGAGCAGTTCTTC
-	-	TRBJ2-1	TRBV27	CANSFSPPPRYNEQFF	TGTGCCAACAGTTTCAGCCCCCCCCCGAGGTACAATGAGCAGTTCTTC
-	-	TRBJ1-5	TRBV20-1	CSASYGTPNSNQPQHF	TGCAGTGCTAGTTATGGGACACCTAATAGCAATCAGCCCCAGCATTTT
many	TRBD1	TRBJ2-1	TRBV5-1	CASSSTGGTVNEQFF	TGCGCCAGCAGCTCGACAGGGGGAACGGTAAATGAGCAGTTCTTC
few	-	TRBJ1-4	TRBV5-1	CASSEGNSNEKLFF	TGCGCCAGCAGCGAGGGTAATTCTAATGAAAAACTGTTTTTT
many	-	TRBJ1-5	TRBV29-1	CSVGSGSNQPQHF	TGCAGCGTTGGATCAGGGAGCAATCAGCCCCAGCATTTT
once	-	TRBJ1-2	TRBV7-2	CASSLGPAEARNYGYTF	TGTGCCAGCAGCTTAGGTCCCGCGGAGGCCCGTAACTATGGCTACACCTTC
once	TRBD2	TRBJ2-2	TRBV6-2/TRBV6-3	CATAGGGSRSPGELFF	TGTGCCACCGCCGGGGGGGGCAGTCGTAGTCCTGGGGAGCTGTTTTTT
few	-	TRBJ1-5	TRBV6-2/TRBV6-3	CASSHSTRRGQPQHF	TGTGCCAGCAGTCACTCGACCCGGAGGGGCCAGCCCCAGCATTTT
-	TRBD1	TRBJ1-1	TRBV12-3/TRBV12-4	CASSSTGESTEAFF	TGTGCCAGCAGCTCGACAGGGGAAAGCACTGAAGCTTTCTTT